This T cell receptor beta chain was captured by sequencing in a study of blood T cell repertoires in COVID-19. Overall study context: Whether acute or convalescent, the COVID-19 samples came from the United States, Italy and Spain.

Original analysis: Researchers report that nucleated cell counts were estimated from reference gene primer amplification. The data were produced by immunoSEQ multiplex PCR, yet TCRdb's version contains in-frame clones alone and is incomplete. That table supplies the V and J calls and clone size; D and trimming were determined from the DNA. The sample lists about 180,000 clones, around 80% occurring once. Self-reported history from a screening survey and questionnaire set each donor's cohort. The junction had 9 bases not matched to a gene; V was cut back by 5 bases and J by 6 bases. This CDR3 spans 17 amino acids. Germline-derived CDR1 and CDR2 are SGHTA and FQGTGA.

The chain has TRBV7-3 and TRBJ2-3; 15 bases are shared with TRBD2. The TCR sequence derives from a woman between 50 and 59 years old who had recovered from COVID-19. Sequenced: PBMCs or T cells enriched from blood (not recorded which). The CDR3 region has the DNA TGTGCCAGCAGCGGTCCGGGACTAGCGGGAGGAGGGGATACGCAGTATTTT. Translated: CASSGPGLAGGGDTQYF.